The 32 T cell receptor beta chains in this list originate from one sample, sequenced in a study of blood T cells in healthy people across ages. The use of a sample-barcoded 5' primer and a J-beta primer mix characterized a second PCR of 7 to 11 cycles. TCRdb reanalysed the 5' RACE reads using MiXCR and keeps one entry per CDR3 protein. The repertoire holds 1.8 million or so distinct CDR3 sequences, with about two fifths as singletons. The sample consisted of blood. The receptor source for this set is a human donor in good health.

V and J are TRBV9 and TRBJ2-7; D might be TRBD1 (6 bases). The germline V gene has CDR1 SGDLS and CDR2 YYNGEE. V was pared by 2 bases and J by 0 bases, with 15 bases between. The CDR3 length is 16 residues. The CDR3: CASSVGDTRSSYEQYF. DNA of the CDR3: TGTGCCAGCAGCGTTGGGGACACGAGGAGCTCCTACGAGCAGTACTTC.

V gene TRBV7-9 combines with J gene TRBJ1-2; no firm D call. The CDR3 covers 13 residues. Germline values: CDR1 SEHNR, CDR2 FQNEAQ (reference sequence). V was cut by 5 bases and J by 6 bases, with 13 bases left in between. The CDR3 bases are TGTGCCAGCAGCGTTTACACCGACCATGGCTACACCTTC. Its protein is CASSVYTDHGYTF.

This chain's CDR3 is CASSFSDSPYGYTF. CDR3 DNA: TGTGCCAGCAGTTTCTCTGACAGCCCCTATGGCTACACCTTC. The rearrangement joins TRBV27 to TRBJ1-2, with D perhaps matching TRBD1 (5 bases). CDR3 length: 14 residues. The ends were cut back, 3 bases at V and 4 bases at J, with 12 bases in the middle. Per the germline V gene, CDR1 is MNHEY and CDR2 is SMNVEV (reference sequence).

The chain combines TRBV28 with TRBJ2-1; D not resolved. Germline V gives CDR1 MDHEN, CDR2 SYDVKM. The V and J ends lost 5 bases and 5 bases respectively, with 16 bases between them. This CDR3 has 15 amino acids. The CDR3 nucleotides are TGTGCCAGCAGTCCCCCGGACGGAACTCACAATGAGCAGTTCTTC. Protein product: CASSPPDGTHNEQFF.

Concerning this clonotype itself: This may come from a read error, since a much larger clone is one base off. The chain couples TRBV4-3 to TRBJ2-1, with unresolved D. V was pared by 2 bases and J by 0 bases, with 11 bases between. Germline CDR1 LGHNA, CDR2 YSLEER. This CDR3 contains 16 residues. The CDR3 here is CASSQTYAGSYNEQFF. CDR3 in DNA: TGCGCCAGCAGCCAAACGTACGCCGGCTCCTACAATGAGCAGTTCTTC.

The gene calls are TRBV7-3 and TRBJ2-3; 13 bases match TRBD2. V was pared by 5 bases and J by 5 bases, with 7 bases of the junction left unmatched. There are 16 residues in the CDR3. Germline lookup yields CDR1 SGHTA and CDR2 FQGTGA. The CDR3 region has the DNA TGTGCCAGCAGCGTGACTAGCGGGGGGCCGATAGATACGCAGTATTTT. Its translation: CASSVTSGGPIDTQYF.

The rearrangement links TRBV5-1 to TRBJ1-6; D possibly corresponds to TRBD1 (6 bases). The germline V gene encodes CDR1 SGHRS and CDR2 YFSETQ. Trimming stripped 3 bases from V and 10 bases from J, with 14 bases between. The length of the CDR3 is 14 residues. Here the CDR3 DNA reads TGCGCCAGCAGCTCACAGGGAAGCTTCTCACCCCTCCACTTT. Translated: CASSSQGSFSPLHF.

This clonotype turned up a few times. The V and J genes are TRBV29-1 and TRBJ1-2; tentatively, D is TRBD1 (6 bases). Germline-derived CDR1 and CDR2 are SQVTM and ANQGSEA. Trimming pared 2 bases from V and 3 bases from J, leaving 13 bases between. CDR3 length: 14 amino acids. CDR3 sequence: CSVEFQDSYYGYTF. The CDR3 DNA is TGCAGCGTTGAATTCCAGGACAGCTACTATGGCTACACCTTC.

A few counts support this clonotype. This rearrangement joins TRBV4-3 to TRBJ2-7, with D hard to call. The CDR3 is 15 amino acids. V gave up 3 bases and J gave up 0 bases, with 12 bases separating them. Germline values: CDR1 LGHNA, CDR2 YSLEER. CDR3 loop: CASSQGQQSSYEQYF. As DNA, the CDR3 is TGCGCCAGCAGCCAGGGTCAGCAGAGCTCCTACGAGCAGTACTTC.

Regarding this clonotype: The junction does not match germline at one end; this may be a read error. The genes are TRBV12-3 or TRBV12-4 and TRBJ2-3; TRBD1 matches 9 bases. The CDR3 runs 17 residues. Here the CDR3 reads CAGSRINRGRGTDTQYF. Here the CDR3 DNA reads TGTGCCGGCAGCCGGATAAACAGGGGGCGCGGGACAGATACGCAGTATTTT.

V gene TRBV2 combines with J gene TRBJ1-5, with D maybe TRBD1 (6 bases). The V end lost 7 bases, the J end lost 2 bases, and 9 bases lay between the germline ends. Germline CDR1 and CDR2: SNHLY and FYNNEI. The CDR3 is 13 amino acids. The CDR3 protein is CASTGAGNQPQHF. Written as DNA, the CDR3 is TGTGCCAGCACAGGGGCGGGCAATCAGCCCCAGCATTTT.

This clonotype was detected a few times. The chain uses TRBV7-2 and TRBJ2-4; 7 positions match TRBD2. V was clipped by 0 bases and J by 0 bases; unmatched bases: 5. Per the germline V gene, CDR1 is SGHTA and CDR2 is FQGNSA. The CDR3 runs to 17 residues. The CDR3: CASSLAGGILAKNIQYF. The CDR3 nucleotides read TGTGCCAGCAGCTTAGCCGGGGGGATATTAGCCAAAAACATTCAGTACTTC.

In its sample, this clonotype was seen many times. The V gene is TRBV7-9, the J gene TRBJ2-5, with D perhaps TRBD1 (5 bases). Trimming left V 2 bases short and J 5 bases short, with 9 bases between. CDR1 is SEHNR, CDR2 FQNEAQ, per germline (reference sequence). The CDR3 covers 13 residues. CDR3 nucleotides: TGTGCCAGCAGCTTAACAGGAGCGGAGACCCAGTACTTC. It encodes CASSLTGAETQYF.

This chain joins TRBV12-3 or TRBV12-4 and TRBJ2-1; D remains ambiguous. The CDR3 covers 14 residues. V lost 3 bases, J lost 1 base, and 7 bases lay in between. CDR3 amino acids: CASSFISSYNEQFF. Written as DNA, the CDR3 is TGTGCCAGCAGTTTTATCAGTTCCTACAATGAGCAGTTCTTC.

Details on this clonotype: At one of its ends the junction is not consistent with the germline gene, which may arise from a read error. V and J are TRBV28 and TRBJ2-7; no clear D. From germline, CDR1 is MDHEN and CDR2 SYDVKM. This CDR3 region has 12 residues. The CDR3 protein is CACSPLESEQYF. CDR3 in DNA: TGTGCCTGCAGTCCCCTTGAGAGCGAGCAGTACTTC.

This clonotype was seen a few times. The chain has TRBV28 and TRBJ1-2, with D tentatively TRBD1 (5 bases). The CDR3 consists of 16 residues. The germline V gene has CDR1 MDHEN and CDR2 SYDVKM. Trimming removed 5 bases from V and 8 bases from J, with 24 bases in between. In DNA, the CDR3 is TGTGCCAGCAGTCCTGCAGACGGGACCGGGTATACAGGCTACACCTTC. Translating gives CASSPADGTGYTGYTF.

This clonotype showed up just a few times. This sequence joins TRBV27 and TRBJ1-2; weak D call: TRBD1 (6 bases). The CDR3 sequence is 16 residues long. Trimming shortened V by 5 bases and J by 4 bases, and 20 bases separated the two germline ends. Germline V gene sequence: CDR1 MNHEY, CDR2 SMNVEV (reference sequence). The CDR3 DNA reads as TGTGCCAGCAGTGATTCCGACTGGGGGGCGATCTATGGCTACACCTTC. Its protein product is CASSDSDWGAIYGYTF.

This clonotype was seen a few times. The genes are TRBV28 and TRBJ2-7, with TRBD1 matching over 7 bases. The ends lost 3 bases at V and 4 bases at J; junction bases unmatched: 6. Germline V gene sequence: CDR1 MDHEN, CDR2 SYDVKM. This CDR3 is built from 14 residues. The CDR3: CASSFSGQVYEQYF. DNA of the CDR3: TGTGCCAGCAGTTTTTCAGGACAGGTATACGAGCAGTACTTC.

This clonotype was seen a handful of times. V is TRBV20-1 and J is TRBJ2-1; D may be TRBD1 (5 bases). This CDR3 spans 13 amino acids. V lost 3 bases and J lost 4, with 10 bases in between. Germline CDR1 reads DFQATT; CDR2 reads SNEGSKA (reference sequence). CDR3 sequence (DNA): TGCAGTGCTAGCCCAGGGCAGTACAATGAGCAGTTCTTC. Encoded protein: CSASPGQYNEQFF.

CDR3 sequence (DNA): TGTGCCAGTAGCCGCGAGGACGGATACTACGAGCAGTACTTC. Protein product: CASSREDGYYEQYF. The chain links TRBV7-8 to TRBJ2-5; D remains ambiguous. The tail of the sequence fits TRBJ2-7 better, so the J call may be wrong. This CDR3 spans 14 amino acids. The V gene's germline CDR1 is SGHVS and CDR2 FQNEAQ.

This chain connects TRBV5-1 to TRBJ2-3, with 10 positions matching TRBD1. J lost 4 bases, V lost 3 bases, and 2 bases had no gene match. The CDR3 extends over 14 amino acids. Per germline, CDR1 SGHRS and CDR2 YFSETQ. For the CDR3, the DNA is TGCGCCAGCAGCTGGACAGGGGGTCCAGATACGCAGTATTTT. Translation: CASSWTGGPDTQYF.

The chain is built from TRBV20-1 and TRBJ2-1; D is unresolved. Germline V gene lookup returns CDR1 DFQATT and CDR2 SNEGSKA (reference sequence). Between the trimmed V and J ends, which lost 0 bases and 5 bases, there was a span of 14 bases. CDR3 length: 15 amino acids. The CDR3 DNA reads as TGCAGTGCTAGAGATCTCGAACTCCGGCACAATGAGCAGTTCTTC. This codes for CSARDLELRHNEQFF.

The sample holds a few counts of this clonotype. The chain uses TRBV12-3 or TRBV12-4 and TRBJ1-1; TRBD1 agrees at 7 bases. The CDR3 runs 13 residues. V dropped 0 bases and J dropped 12; count of bases not matched to a gene: 7. CDR3 amino acids: CASSLASGQSTFF. The CDR3 bases are TGTGCCAGCAGTTTAGCTTCGGGACAGTCCACTTTCTTT.

This chain links TRBV7-9 with TRBJ1-1; maybe TRBD1 (5 bases). Trimming cost V 5 bases and J 2 bases, with 12 bases left between them. This CDR3 is built from 14 residues. In germline, CDR1 is SEHNR, CDR2 FQNEAQ (reference sequence). The CDR3 bases are TGTGCCAGCAGCCCCAGGGTAATCAACACTGAAGCTTTCTTT. Its protein product is CASSPRVINTEAFF.

This clonotype was seen many times. CDR3 loop: CASSLDASTDTQYF. CDR3 DNA: TGTGCCAGCAGCTTAGACGCTAGCACAGATACGCAGTATTTT. J is TRBJ2-3 and V is TRBV7-2; no clear D gene. This CDR3 has 14 residues. CDR1 is SGHTA, CDR2 FQGNSA, per germline. V shed 1 base and J shed 0 bases, with 5 bases lying between them.

CDR3 nucleotide sequence: TGCAGTGCTACTAGCGGGGGGGATAGCGGGGAGCTGTTTTTT. This encodes CSATSGGDSGELFF. The rearrangement joins TRBV20-1 to TRBJ2-2, with 12 positions matching TRBD2. V gave up 4 bases and J gave up 7 bases; unmatched junction bases: 4. CDR3 length: 14 residues. Germline CDR1 DFQATT, CDR2 SNEGSKA (reference sequence).

J is TRBJ2-7 and V is TRBV20-1; D is possibly TRBD1 (5 bases). V dropped 0 bases and J dropped 3 bases, with 15 bases sitting between them. The CDR3 sequence is 15 residues long. Germline assignment: CDR1 DFQATT and CDR2 SNEGSKA (reference sequence). CDR3 nucleotide sequence: TGCAGTGCTAGAGATCTAGGGGCACGCGGCTACGAGCAGTACTTC. Translation gives CSARDLGARGYEQYF.

This rearrangement joins TRBV20-1 to TRBJ1-1, with 8 bases that match TRBD1. The J segment lost 2 bases and the V segment lost 1 base, leaving 6 bases of the junction unmatched. Germline CDR1 and CDR2: DFQATT and SNEGSKA (reference sequence). The CDR3 extends over 15 amino acids. CDR3: CSARAMGTGNTEAFF. The DNA for the CDR3 is TGCAGTGCTAGAGCCATGGGGACAGGAAACACTGAAGCTTTCTTT.

The rearrangement joins TRBV9 to TRBJ2-1; 9 positions agree with TRBD2. CDR1 is SGDLS and CDR2 is YYNGEE in the germline V gene. The trim removed 0 bases at V and 4 bases at J, leaving 8 bases unmatched. The CDR3 is made up of 17 amino acids. The CDR3: CASSVVGSGGSYNEQFF. CDR3 DNA: TGTGCCAGCAGCGTAGTTGGTAGCGGGGGTTCTTACAATGAGCAGTTCTTC. The variable domain in full, completed from reference TRBV9 and TRBJ2-1, reads DSGVTQTPKHLITATGQRVTLRCSPRSGDLSVYWYQQSLDQGLQFLIQYYNGEERAKGNILERFSAQQFPDLHSELNLSSLELGDSALYFCASSVVGSGGSYNEQFFGPGTRLTVL.

The chain employs TRBV7-9 and TRBJ2-7; 7 nucleotides line up with TRBD2. CDR3 length: 16 residues. Germline assignment: CDR1 SEHNR and CDR2 FQNEAQ (reference sequence). The ends lost 1 base at V and 0 bases at J; junction bases unmatched: 6. Written as DNA, the CDR3 is TGTGCCAGCAGCTTAGTCAGCGGGGTCAGCTCCTACGAGCAGTACTTC. Encoded protein: CASSLVSGVSSYEQYF.

This clonotype was seen many times. V usage is TRBV7-2 and J usage is TRBJ1-2, with TRBD1 matching over 7 bases. V trimming: 5 bases; J trimming: 3 bases; junction bases outside the gene matches: 6. This CDR3 region has 14 residues. The V gene's germline CDR1 is SGHTA and CDR2 FQGNSA. CDR3 coding DNA: TGTGCCAGCAGCCCCTGGACAGGAGACTATGGCTACACCTTC. Its protein product is CASSPWTGDYGYTF.

V is TRBV20-1 and J is TRBJ2-1; D call uncertain. V was clipped by 6 bases and J by 5 bases, with 20 bases between them. Germline values: CDR1 DFQATT, CDR2 SNEGSKA (reference sequence). The CDR3 has 15 amino acids. The CDR3 coding sequence is TGCAGTGCCCCATTCCCCACTCTGGGCGACAATGAGCAGTTCTTC. This gives the protein CSAPFPTLGDNEQFF.